The 29 T cell receptor beta chains in this list originate from one sample, sequenced in a study of T cell clonality in common variable immunodeficiency. Some clones are missing from TCRdb's copy, which holds only in-frame ones; the method was immunoSEQ multiplex PCR. This sample includes 51,000 or so clones with no singletons; its ten biggest clones take up 2% to 2.5%. The sequencing sample was made of peripheral blood mononuclear cells. Source of these receptors: a person between 18 and 75 years old in good health.

This clone was recorded at least ten times. The CDR3 end falls 3 residues outside the read, so it is completed with the germline J gene. The J gene is TRBJ2-2, the V gene TRBV5-1; D may be TRBD2 (6 bases). CDR3 length: 16 amino acids. Germline V CDR1 and CDR2: SGHRS, YFSETQ. Trimming took off 7 bases at V and 4 bases at J, with 20 bases between the two ends. CDR3 region: CASQPGGAASTGELFF. CDR3 bases read: TGCGCCAGCCAGCCTGGAGGGGCGGCCTCCACCGGGGAG.

This clone has ten or more counts. Read sequence stops 3 residues before the CDR3 end, and the germline J gene provides the missing end. This chain joins TRBV19 and TRBJ1-3; D is possibly TRBD1 (5 bases). The ends were cut back, 7 bases at V and 3 bases at J, with 13 bases in the middle. Germline V CDR1 and CDR2: LNHDA, SQIVND (reference sequence). The CDR3 runs 14 residues. CDR3 amino acids: CASKGALGGNTIYF. Incomplete CDR3 DNA: TGTGCCAGTAAAGGGGCCTTGGGTGGAAACACC.

The sample holds many counts of this clone. With the read ending 3 residues before the CDR3 end, the germline J gene is used to fill in that end. The chain joins TRBV29-1 to TRBJ1-4; possible D gene TRBD1, 5 bases. CDR1 is SQVTM, CDR2 ANQGSEA, per germline. Trimming took off 4 bases at V and 7 bases at J, with 10 bases between the two ends. CDR3 length: 12 amino acids. CDR3 bases read: TGCAGCGTTGGCAGGGAAAGTGAAAAA. Protein: CSVGRESEK. The whole CDR3 is CSVGRESEKLFF.

This clone showed up many times. The CDR3 spells CASTMEQGSPLHF. Incomplete CDR3 DNA: TGCGCCAGCACAATGGAACAGGGTTCACCC. The chain carries TRBV5-1 and TRBJ1-6; TRBD1 is a possible D gene (6 bases). The sequenced fragment ends 3 residues before the CDR3 boundary, so the rest is inferred from the germline J gene. V lost 6 bases and J 9 bases, leaving 13 bases between the germline ends. The germline gives CDR1 SGHRS, CDR2 YFSETQ. The CDR3 has 13 amino acids.

This clone was picked up many times. The read comes to an end 3 residues before the CDR3 does, leaving the germline J gene to fill in the end. The gene calls are TRBV28 and TRBJ2-1; TRBD1 matches 9 bases. V was pared by 5 bases and J by 8 bases, with 7 bases of the junction left unmatched. This CDR3 is 14 amino acids long. Germline V gives CDR1 MDHEN, CDR2 SYDVKM. The CDR3 bases that were read are TGTGCCAGCAGTCCGGACAGGGGAGGCGATGAG. Translation: CASSPDRGGDE. In full, the CDR3 reads CASSPDRGGDEQFF.

Many counts were recorded for this clone. The read gets to within 3 residues of the CDR3 end, and the germline J gene fills in the rest. The rearrangement uses TRBV19 and TRBJ2-3, with 9 bases that match TRBD1. V lost 5 bases, J lost 4 bases, and 7 bases stayed unmatched. CDR1 is LNHDA, CDR2 SQIVND, per germline (reference sequence). The CDR3 is 15 amino acids. CDR3 DNA (partial): TGTGCCAGTAGTCCAGTACAGGGGGCCGCAGATACG. Amino acids: CASSPVQGAADT. The whole CDR3 protein is CASSPVQGAADTQYF.

This clone was detected ten times or more. The read is 3 residues too short to cover the CDR3 end, so that end is filled in from the germline J gene. This chain uses TRBV10-3 with TRBJ1-2; the match to TRBD1 covers 7 bases. Germline CDR1 and CDR2: ENHRY and SYGVKD. The CDR3 has 17 residues. The CDR3 DNA, read in part, is TGTGCCATCAGTGAGTCGACCGGTTACAGGGGTGTTGGCGGC. It specifies CAISESTGYRGVGG. In full, the CDR3 is CAISESTGYRGVGGYTF.

This clone was counted at least ten times. The CDR3 is cut off 3 residues early in the read; its end comes from the germline J gene. This chain links TRBV10-3 with TRBJ2-3; D ambiguous. Germline values: CDR1 ENHRY, CDR2 SYGVKD. The CDR3 covers 15 residues. Trimming shortened V by 3 bases and J by 0 bases, and 10 bases separated the two germline ends. The sequenced part of the CDR3 DNA is TGTGCCATCAGTGATTCTTTTTCTAGCACAGATACG. Amino acids: CAISDSFSSTDT. In full, the CDR3 reads CAISDSFSSTDTQYF.

Note on this clone: The CDR3 goes on 3 residues after the read ends, and that part is filled in from the germline J gene. The chain is built from TRBV5-1 and TRBJ2-2; TRBD2 agrees at 8 bases. Germline loops: CDR1 SGHRS, CDR2 YFSETQ. The CDR3 length is 16 residues. The CDR3 reads CASSLVYGGENEKLFF. The DNA read from the CDR3 is TGCGCCAGCAGCTTGGTTTACGGGGGGGAGAATGAAAAG. Full variable domain (remainder filled in from reference TRBV5-1 and TRBJ2-2): KAGVTQTPRYLIKTRGQQVTLSCSPISGHRSVSWYQQTPGQGLQFLFEYFSETQRNKGNFPGRFSGRQFSNSRSEMNVSTLELGDSALYLCASSLVYGGENEKLFFGEGSRLTVL.

This clone came up many times. The sequenced part of the CDR3 DNA is TGTGCCAGCAGCCAAGATGGCGTCAGGGGCGTCGGATTCACAGATACG. As protein: CASSQDGVRGVGFTDT. The whole CDR3 sequence reads CASSQDGVRGVGFTDTQYF. The V gene is TRBV4-2, the J gene TRBJ2-3, with D tentatively TRBD1 (6 bases). Read data end 3 residues before the CDR3 end; the end is taken from the germline J gene. The CDR3 is 19 residues long. Per germline, CDR1 LGHNA and CDR2 YNFKEQ. Trimming took 0 bases from V and 2 from J, leaving 21 bases between them.

This clone was seen many times. The sequenced fragment ends 3 residues before the CDR3 boundary, so the rest is inferred from the germline J gene. This chain links TRBV19 with TRBJ1-5; TRBD1 aligns across 8 bases. J lost 6 bases, V lost 5 bases, and 6 bases had no gene match. Germline V CDR1 and CDR2: LNHDA, SQIVND (reference sequence). CDR3 length: 14 residues. The DNA read from the CDR3 is TGTGCCAGTAGTCCAGGACAGGGCGGTCAGCCC. This encodes CASSPGQGGQP. The entire CDR3 sequence reads CASSPGQGGQPQHF.

At least ten counts were recorded for this clone. The observed sequence ends 3 residues before the CDR3 terminus, with the missing tail filled in from the germline J gene. The chain recombines TRBV20-1 with TRBJ2-3; 7 bases line up with TRBD2. Losses at the gene ends were 1 base for V and 6 bases for J; bases not matched to a gene: 4. Germline V gene sequence: CDR1 DFQATT, CDR2 SNEGSKA (reference sequence). CDR3 length equals 13 residues. CDR3 protein: CSARATSMDTQYF. CDR3 DNA (partial): TGCAGTGCTAGAGCGACTAGCATGGATACG.

This clone was counted many times. CDR3: CASSLWWTSSTDTQYF. CDR3 DNA (partial): TGTGCCAGCAGCTTGTGGTGGACTTCTAGCACAGATACG. This chain joins TRBV5-4 and TRBJ2-3; possibly TRBD2 for D (5 bases). The read ends 3 residues shy of where the CDR3 ends; the end is completed using the germline J gene. Trimming stripped 1 base from V and 0 bases from J, with 12 bases between. The CDR3 contains 16 residues. Looked up from germline, CDR1 is SGHNT and CDR2 is YYREEE (reference sequence).

This clone was seen repeatedly, ten times or more. The read falls 3 residues short of the CDR3 end, and the missing part is taken from the germline J gene. The rearrangement joins TRBV20-1 to TRBJ1-5; D gene ambiguous. The germline CDR1 and CDR2 sequences are DFQATT and SNEGSKA (reference sequence). The CDR3 length is 15 residues. The CDR3 loop reads CSARDKSRLAGPQHF. The sequenced CDR3 bases are TGCAGTGCTAGAGATAAGAGTCGTCTAGCGGGACCC.

Ten or more counts support this clone. The CDR3 bases that were read are TGTGCCAGCAACATAGCGGGAGGGACCGGGGAG. Amino acids: CASNIAGGTGE. The entire CDR3 protein reads CASNIAGGTGELFF. The chain combines TRBV2 with TRBJ2-2, with 11 bases aligning to TRBD2. Coverage ceases 3 residues before the CDR3 finishes, and the germline J gene fills in the end. The trim removed 7 bases at V and 5 bases at J, leaving 3 bases unmatched. The germline CDR1 and CDR2 sequences are SNHLY and FYNNEI. This CDR3 comprises 14 residues. The full variable domain, in which reference TRBV2 and TRBJ2-2 provide the parts outside the CDR3, is EPEVTQTPSHQVTQMGQEVILRCVPISNHLYFYWYRQILGQKVEFLVSFYNNEISEKSEIFDDQFSVERPDGSNFTLKIRSTKLEDSAMYFCASNIAGGTGELFFGEGSRLTVL.

This clone has only a few counts. The CDR3 goes on 3 residues after the read ends, and that part is filled in from the germline J gene. J is TRBJ1-1 and V is TRBV2; 7 bases align to TRBD1. Germline values: CDR1 SNHLY, CDR2 FYNNEI. This CDR3 region has 12 residues. Partial CDR3 DNA: TGTGCCAGCAGTCGACAACAGGGGCGG. Its protein product is CASSRQQGR. In full, the CDR3 is CASSRQQGRAFF.

On this clone: From the germline J gene comes the end of the CDR3, since the read stops 3 residues before it. The rearrangement joins TRBV2 to TRBJ1-1; the match to TRBD1 covers 7 bases. The CDR3 is made up of 15 amino acids. Looked up from germline, CDR1 is SNHLY and CDR2 is FYNNEI. Losses at the gene ends were 6 bases for V and 2 bases for J; bases not matched to a gene: 9. The sequenced part of the CDR3 DNA is TGTGCCAGCAGAGATGACAGGGCTGCTAACACTGAA. Its translation is CASRDDRAANTE. The CDR3 reads in full as CASRDDRAANTEAFF.

This clone was seen many times. Coverage ceases 3 residues before the CDR3 finishes, and the germline J gene fills in the end. This chain connects TRBV29-1 to TRBJ2-7, with D unclear. V gave up 0 bases and J gave up 5 bases, with 5 bases separating them. Germline loops: CDR1 SQVTM, CDR2 ANQGSEA. CDR3 length: 11 residues. The CDR3 DNA, read in part, is TGCAGCGTTGAAGATCTCGACGAG. Residues: CSVEDLDE. The full CDR3 is CSVEDLDEQYF.

Notes on this clone: The observed sequence ends 3 residues before the CDR3 terminus, with the missing tail filled in from the germline J gene. The genes are TRBV19 and TRBJ2-1; D is possibly TRBD2 (5 bases). The CDR3 is 11 residues long. Per germline, CDR1 LNHDA and CDR2 SQIVND (reference sequence). V was cut by 6 bases and J by 8 bases, with 8 bases left in between. The part of the CDR3 DNA that was read is TGTGCCAGTAGAGAGGGCGATGAG. Protein: CASREGDE. The whole CDR3 is CASREGDEQFF.

Note on this clone: Possible read error: a much larger clone is one base away. The read terminates 3 residues before the CDR3 end, so the remaining end is supplied by the germline J gene. The J gene is TRBJ1-4, the V gene TRBV6-1; a weak D match, TRBD1 (6 bases). Germline V CDR1 and CDR2: MNHNS, SASEGT. This CDR3 is 15 amino acids long. Here the CDR3 reads CASSEAPGGANVLFF. CDR3 DNA, as far as it was read: TGTGCCAGCAGTGAAGCACCGGGGGGGGCCAACGTA.

This clone has ten or more counts. The read ends 3 residues before the CDR3 terminus; that terminus is restored from the germline J gene. The chain carries TRBV30 and TRBJ1-2; maybe TRBD1 (6 bases). CDR1 is GTSNPN, CDR2 SVGIG, per germline (reference sequence). The CDR3 extends over 13 amino acids. Trimming took off 3 bases at V and 7 bases at J, with 15 bases between the two ends. CDR3 bases read: TGTGCCTGGAGCCGTATAGGGGGGGTTGGC. It codes for CAWSRIGGVG. From start to end, the CDR3 is CAWSRIGGVGYTF.

This clone was picked up many times. CDR3 DNA (partial): TGCGCCAGCAGCTTGGGGACAGGGGAGGGGGAGACC. It encodes CASSLGTGEGET. The full-length CDR3 reads as CASSLGTGEGETQYF. The chain is built from TRBV5-1 and TRBJ2-5, with TRBD1 matching 9 bases. Read data end 3 residues before the CDR3 end; the end is taken from the germline J gene. With 0 bases clipped from V and 5 bases from J, the junction kept 5 bases outside the gene matches. Germline-derived CDR1 and CDR2 are SGHRS and YFSETQ. This CDR3 is built from 15 residues. Full variable domain (outside the CDR3, taken from reference TRBV5-1 and TRBJ2-5): KAGVTQTPRYLIKTRGQQVTLSCSPISGHRSVSWYQQTPGQGLQFLFEYFSETQRNKGNFPGRFSGRQFSNSRSEMNVSTLELGDSALYLCASSLGTGEGETQYFGPGTRLLVL.

This clone was observed a few times. The sequence runs out 3 residues before the end of the CDR3; the remainder is reconstructed from the germline J gene. This chain connects TRBV2 to TRBJ1-5; 12 nucleotides align to TRBD1. Germline assignment: CDR1 SNHLY and CDR2 FYNNEI. This CDR3 region has 16 residues. J gave up 2 bases and V 7 bases, and 6 bases lay outside the gene matches. The sequenced part of the CDR3 DNA is TGTGCCAGCACAGGGACAGGGGGCAAAGGCAATCAGCCC. Translation gives CASTGTGGKGNQP. The complete CDR3 sequence is CASTGTGGKGNQPQHF.

This clone was seen many times. Read coverage stops 3 residues before the CDR3 terminus; the germline J gene supplies the remainder. The chain is built from TRBV20-1 and TRBJ2-3; tentative D call: TRBD2 (6 bases). V dropped 5 bases and J dropped 6 bases, with 12 bases sitting between them. Germline loops: CDR1 DFQATT, CDR2 SNEGSKA (reference sequence). This CDR3 has 12 amino acids. The CDR3 spells CSAPRAGDTQYF. The DNA read from the CDR3 is TGCAGTGCTCCTAGGGCGGGGGATACG.

In its sample, this clone was seen a few times. The missing CDR3 end, 3 residues past where the read stops, is filled in from the germline J gene. This chain connects TRBV7-9 to TRBJ2-5; D gene ambiguous. The CDR3 has 13 residues. Deletions cut 5 bases from V and 5 bases from J, with 12 bases between. Per the germline V gene, CDR1 is SEHNR and CDR2 is FQNEAQ (reference sequence). CDR3 DNA (partial): TGTGCCAGCAGCGTTTGGAGCGTCGAGACC. This sequence encodes CASSVWSVET. The entire CDR3 sequence reads CASSVWSVETQYF.

This clone was recorded at least ten times. The sequenced fragment ends 3 residues before the CDR3 boundary, so the rest is inferred from the germline J gene. This sequence joins TRBV7-3 and TRBJ2-1; TRBD2 matches 8 bases. Germline CDR1 is SGHTA and CDR2 is FQGTGA. This CDR3 has 15 residues. Unmatched junction bases numbered 4, after V lost 1 base and J lost 5 bases. The CDR3 here is CASSLMAGGNNEQFF. The DNA read from the CDR3 is TGTGCCAGCAGCTTAATGGCGGGGGGCAACAATGAG.

This clone was recorded many times. The read falls 3 residues short of the CDR3 end, and the missing part is taken from the germline J gene. The chain combines TRBV5-4 with TRBJ1-2; D is uncertain. This CDR3 comprises 13 residues. Germline V CDR1 and CDR2: SGHNT, YYREEE (reference sequence). V lost 3 bases to trimming and J lost 6 bases, with 12 bases between them. The DNA read from the CDR3 is TGTGCCAGCAGCTCGGTATCTCGCGATGGC. Translating gives CASSSVSRDG. The CDR3 in full is CASSSVSRDGYTF.

At least ten counts were recorded for this clone. From the germline J gene comes the end of the CDR3, since the read stops 3 residues before it. The genes are TRBV20-1 and TRBJ2-2; D uncertain. This CDR3 comprises 16 residues. Between the trimmed V and J ends, which lost 0 bases and 1 base, there was a span of 12 bases. Germline CDR1 is DFQATT and CDR2 is SNEGSKA (reference sequence). CDR3: CSARDHFKGNTGELFF. Partial CDR3 DNA: TGCAGTGCTAGAGATCATTTCAAAGGGAACACCGGGGAG.

This clone was observed a handful of times. One base away lies a much larger clone, so this may be a sequencing read error. The CDR3 end is not reached by the read, which stops 3 residues before it; the germline J gene fills it in. The J gene is TRBJ1-4, the V gene TRBV7-9; TRBD1 is a possible D gene (6 bases). The length of the CDR3 is 15 residues. CDR1 and CDR2 from the germline V gene are SEHNR and FQNEAQ (reference sequence). The CDR3 loop is CASSLAWGPNSPLFF. The sequenced CDR3 bases are TGTGCCAGCAGCTTAGCTTGGGGGCCGAATTCACCA.